The next 16 T cell receptor beta chains were all read from a single sample in a study of blood T cell repertoires in COVID-19. Sequenced by immunoSEQ multiplex PCR; TCRdb stores in-frame clones only, minus some. The data hold over 300,000 clones, with 75% to 90% observed a single time. Input material: PBMCs or T cells enriched from blood (not recorded which). Source of these receptors: a woman aged 40 to 49 who had recovered from COVID-19.

The rearrangement links TRBV19 to TRBJ1-3; 7 positions match TRBD1. Per the germline V gene, CDR1 is LNHDA and CDR2 is SQIVND (reference sequence). V lost 6 bases to trimming and J lost 7 bases; unmatched junction nucleotides: 6. The CDR3 is 13 residues long. The CDR3 sequence is CASSWGQTNTIYF. The DNA for the CDR3 is TGTGCCAGTAGCTGGGGACAGACCAACACCATATATTTT. Full variable domain (remainder filled in from reference TRBV19 and TRBJ1-3): DGGITQSPKYLFRKEGQNVTLSCEQNLNHDAMYWYRQDPGQGLRLIYYSQIVNDFQKGDIAEGYSVSREKKESFPLTVTSAQKNPTAFYLCASSWGQTNTIYFGEGSWLTVV.

This clone showed up just once. V gene TRBV24-1 combines with J gene TRBJ2-1; D unclear. CDR1 and CDR2 from the germline V gene are KGHDR and SFDVKD. The CDR3 length is 15 residues. V lost 5 bases to trimming and J lost 3 bases, with 13 bases between them. In nucleotides, the CDR3 is TGTGCCACCAGTGCGAGCCCCCAAAACTACAATGAGCAGTTCTTC. This translates into CATSASPQNYNEQFF.

The rearrangement links TRBV10-1 to TRBJ2-1; no firm D call. Germline lookup yields CDR1 WNHNN and CDR2 SYGVQD (reference sequence). The length of the CDR3 is 15 residues. Trimming removed 0 bases from V and 0 bases from J, with 6 bases in between. The CDR3 sequence: CASSESASSYNEQFF. The CDR3 DNA reads TGCGCCAGCAGTGAGTCGGCAAGCTCCTACAATGAGCAGTTCTTC.

The V call is TRBV30, the J call TRBJ2-3, with TRBD2 identical over 13 bases. Germline CDR1 reads GTSNPN; CDR2 reads SVGIG (reference sequence). Trimming cost V 4 bases and J 1 base; bases outside gene matches: 5. CDR3 length equals 16 residues. In DNA, the CDR3 is TGTGCCTGGAAAGGCGGACTAGCGGGGGGCACAGATACGCAGTATTTT. This sequence encodes CAWKGGLAGGTDTQYF.

V and J are TRBV11-2 and TRBJ2-2; TRBD1 is a possible D gene (6 bases). This CDR3 contains 13 residues. Trimming stripped 7 bases from V and 6 bases from J, with 12 bases between. The germline CDR1 and CDR2 sequences are SGHAT and FQNNGV. The CDR3 sequence: CASIPKGAGELFF. CDR3 coding DNA: TGTGCCAGCATCCCAAAGGGGGCCGGGGAGCTGTTTTTT.

The chain recombines TRBV3-1 (or the pseudogene TRBV3-2) with TRBJ2-3, with TRBD2 identical over 7 bases. The germline V gene has CDR1 LGHDT and CDR2 YNNKEL (reference sequence). V lost 4 bases and J lost 3; bases outside the gene matches: 7. The CDR3 contains 15 residues. The chain's CDR3 is CASSREGGSTDTQYF. CDR3 sequence (DNA): TGTGCCAGCAGCCGAGAGGGCGGGAGTACAGATACGCAGTATTTT.

In its sample, this clone was seen once. The chain employs TRBV29-1 and TRBJ1-5; TRBD1 might be the D (6 bases). CDR3 size: 12 residues. Germline-derived CDR1 and CDR2 are SQVTM and ANQGSEA. Trimming shortened V by 5 bases and J by 6 bases, and 11 bases separated the two germline ends. CDR3 nucleotide sequence: TGCAGCGTTTCAGGGGAGGGTCAGCCCCAGCATTTT. Translation gives CSVSGEGQPQHF.

The genes are TRBV6-2 or TRBV6-3 and TRBJ2-2, with D tentatively TRBD1 (6 bases). Germline V gene lookup returns CDR1 MNHEY and CDR2 SVGEGT. The V and J ends lost 5 bases and 0 bases respectively, with 10 bases between them. The CDR3 runs to 15 residues. In DNA form, the CDR3 reads TGTGCCAGCAGTAGGGACACTCCGAACACCGGGGAGCTGTTTTTT. Its protein product is CASSRDTPNTGELFF.

V is TRBV5-4 and J is TRBJ2-6, with D maybe TRBD1 (6 bases). V lost 4 bases, J lost 0 bases, and 14 bases lay in between. The CDR3 is made up of 17 amino acids. Germline CDR1 is SGHNT and CDR2 is YYREEE (reference sequence). CDR3 bases: TGTGCCAGCAGCGGCGGACAGACCGACTCTGGGGCCAACGTCCTGACTTTC. Its protein is CASSGGQTDSGANVLTF.

The chain has TRBV7-3 and TRBJ2-2; 8 bases match TRBD1. J gave up 6 bases and V 6 bases, and 6 bases lay outside the gene matches. This CDR3 spans 14 amino acids. CDR1 is SGHTA, CDR2 FQGTGA, per germline. This CDR3 reads CASRPQGGPGELFF. DNA for the CDR3: TGTGCCAGCAGGCCACAGGGGGGCCCCGGGGAGCTGTTTTTT.

The rearrangement links TRBV7-3 to TRBJ2-2; 8 bases fit TRBD2. Trimming at V came to 0 bases and at J to 0 bases, leaving 0 bases not matched to a gene. Germline lookup yields CDR1 SGHTA and CDR2 FQGTGA. This CDR3 has 16 amino acids. The CDR3 loop is CASSLTGLANTGELFF. CDR3 in DNA: TGTGCCAGCAGCTTAACGGGACTAGCGAACACCGGGGAGCTGTTTTTT.

V and J are TRBV28 and TRBJ1-1; D gene uncertain. Germline loops: CDR1 MDHEN, CDR2 SYDVKM. CDR3 length equals 13 residues. V lost 3 bases, J lost 2 bases, and 7 bases lay in between. The DNA for the CDR3 is TGTGCCAGCAGTTTGGCCTTTAACACTGAAGCTTTCTTT. It specifies CASSLAFNTEAFF. The full variable domain, its missing parts supplied by reference TRBV28 and TRBJ1-1, is DVKVTQSSRYLVKRTGEKVFLECVQDMDHENMFWYRQDPGLGLRLIYFSYDVKMKEKGDIPEGYSVSREKKERFSLILESASTNQTSMYLCASSLAFNTEAFFGQGTRLTVV.

The chain joins TRBV28 to TRBJ1-1, with D possibly being TRBD1 (5 bases). The ends were cut back, 7 bases at V and 7 bases at J, with 16 bases in the middle. The CDR3 length is 13 residues. Germline loops: CDR1 MDHEN, CDR2 SYDVKM. The CDR3 is CASTTLWQGEAFF. The CDR3 DNA follows: TGTGCCAGCACCACTCTTTGGCAGGGTGAAGCTTTCTTT.

This chain links TRBV19 with TRBJ2-5, with 8 positions matching TRBD1. Germline CDR1 is LNHDA and CDR2 is SQIVND (reference sequence). The CDR3 spans 15 residues. J was trimmed by 3 bases and V by 4 bases; bases with no gene match: 7. For the CDR3, the DNA is TGTGCCAGTAGTACGCTGACAGGGGTAAAAGAGACCCAGTACTTC. Translation gives CASSTLTGVKETQYF.

The chain links TRBV6-6 to TRBJ2-7, with 10 bases identical to TRBD2. CDR1 MNHNY and CDR2 SVGAGI come from the germline V gene (reference sequence). The CDR3 is made up of 14 amino acids. After removal of 10 bases from V and 6 bases from J, the junction contained 12 bases not matched to a gene. CDR3 DNA sequence: TGTGCCACAACTTGGACTAGCGGCCCGGGCGAGCAGTACTTC. The encoded protein is CATTWTSGPGEQYF.

The chain employs TRBV21-1 and TRBJ1-1. TRBV21-1 is given as a pseudogene. The CDR3 runs 22 residues. The CDR3 DNA reads TGTGCCAGCAGCAAGGAAAAACAAATAGGAGAGGCACGGCTGTTTAAGAACACTGAAGCTTTCTTT. It specifies CASSKEKQIGEARLFKNTEAFF.